This entry describes one TCR beta chain. The CDR3 is 15 amino acids. V gave up 2 bases and J gave up 2 bases, with 13 bases separating them. Germline V lookup: CDR1 LNHNV, CDR2 YYDKDF (reference sequence). These data belong to a study of blood T cell repertoires in COVID-19. Study-wide background: There were acute and convalescent COVID-19 samples, and they came from the United States, Italy and Spain. Sample material is recorded as cDNA or gDNA derived from T cells, B-cell-depleted T cells, or PBMCs.

In the study's own analysis: Amplified reference gene primers provided the basis for estimating nucleated cell counts. Libraries were prepared by immunoSEQ multiplex PCR; TCRdb keeps only in-frame clonotypes and omits some of them. V and J calls plus clone size are reproduced from that table; the DNA served to infer D and trimming. Of approximately 52,000 clones in the sample, approximately 89% were seen once. Sample: peripheral blood. V and J are TRBV15 and TRBJ2-7; a weak D match, TRBD1 (6 bases). The receptor was derived from a man in his sixties with active COVID-19. This CDR3 is CATSRRFNRAYEQYF. DNA for the CDR3: TGTGCCACCAGCAGACGATTTAACAGGGCCTACGAGCAGTACTTC.